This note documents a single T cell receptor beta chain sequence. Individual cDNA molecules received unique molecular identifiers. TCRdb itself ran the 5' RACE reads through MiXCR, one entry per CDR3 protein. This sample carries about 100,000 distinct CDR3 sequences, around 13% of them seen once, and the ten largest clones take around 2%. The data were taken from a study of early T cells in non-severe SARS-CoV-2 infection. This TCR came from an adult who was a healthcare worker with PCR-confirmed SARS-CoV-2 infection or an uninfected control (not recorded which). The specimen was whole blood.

Here the CDR3 reads CASMDGEKLFF. Here the CDR3 DNA reads TGTGCCAGCATGGATGGGGAAAAACTGTTTTTT. This chain links TRBV28 with TRBJ1-4; D remains ambiguous. The germline V gene has CDR1 MDHEN and CDR2 SYDVKM. The germline V and J ends were trimmed by 7 bases and 8 bases, with 8 bases remaining between them. The CDR3 loop spans 11 amino acids.